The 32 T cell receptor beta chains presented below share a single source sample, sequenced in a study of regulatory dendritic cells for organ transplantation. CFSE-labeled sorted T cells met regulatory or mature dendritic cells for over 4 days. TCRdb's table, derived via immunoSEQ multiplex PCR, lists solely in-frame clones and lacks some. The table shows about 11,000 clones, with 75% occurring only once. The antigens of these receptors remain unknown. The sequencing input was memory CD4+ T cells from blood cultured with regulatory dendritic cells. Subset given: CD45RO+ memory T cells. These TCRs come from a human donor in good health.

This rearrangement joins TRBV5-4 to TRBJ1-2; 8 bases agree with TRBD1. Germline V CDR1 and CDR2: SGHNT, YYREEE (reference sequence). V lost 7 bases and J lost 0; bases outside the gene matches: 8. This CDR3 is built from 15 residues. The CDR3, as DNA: TGTGCCAGCTCACCGGACAGGGTGGCTAACTATGGCTACACCTTC. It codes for CASSPDRVANYGYTF.

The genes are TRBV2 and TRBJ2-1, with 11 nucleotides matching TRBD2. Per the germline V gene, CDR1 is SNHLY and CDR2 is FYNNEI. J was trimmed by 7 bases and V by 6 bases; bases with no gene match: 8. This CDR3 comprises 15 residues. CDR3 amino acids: CASRVRLAGGNEQFF. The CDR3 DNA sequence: TGTGCCAGCAGGGTTCGGCTAGCGGGGGGAAATGAGCAGTTCTTC.

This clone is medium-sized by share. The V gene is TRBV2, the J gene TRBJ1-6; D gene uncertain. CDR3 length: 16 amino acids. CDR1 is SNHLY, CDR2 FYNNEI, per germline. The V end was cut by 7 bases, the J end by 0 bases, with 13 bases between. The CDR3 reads CASILKSGSYNSPLHF. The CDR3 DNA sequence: TGTGCCAGCATTCTGAAAAGCGGCTCCTATAATTCACCCCTCCACTTT.

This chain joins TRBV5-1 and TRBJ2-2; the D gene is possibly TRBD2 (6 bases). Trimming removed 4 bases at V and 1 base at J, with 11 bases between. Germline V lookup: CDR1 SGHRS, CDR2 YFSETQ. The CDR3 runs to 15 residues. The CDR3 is CASSPGLLNTGELFF. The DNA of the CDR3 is TGCGCCAGCAGCCCCGGACTACTGAACACCGGGGAGCTGTTTTTT.

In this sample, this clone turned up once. The CDR3 spells CASSATVSRGAGELFF. As DNA, the CDR3 is TGTGCCAGCAGCGCGACAGTCAGTCGTGGCGCCGGGGAGCTGTTTTTT. V usage is TRBV9 and J usage is TRBJ2-2; TRBD1 might be the D (5 bases). Trimming stripped 3 bases from V and 6 bases from J, with 18 bases between. Germline loops: CDR1 SGDLS, CDR2 YYNGEE. The CDR3 spans 16 residues.

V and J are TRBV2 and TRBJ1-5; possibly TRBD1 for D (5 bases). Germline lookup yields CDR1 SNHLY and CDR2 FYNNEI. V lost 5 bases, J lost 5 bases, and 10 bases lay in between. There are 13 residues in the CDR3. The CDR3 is CASSSGGDQPQHF. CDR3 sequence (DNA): TGTGCCAGCAGTTCCGGGGGGGATCAGCCCCAGCATTTT. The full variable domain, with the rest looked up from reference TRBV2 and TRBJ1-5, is EPEVTQTPSHQVTQMGQEVILRCVPISNHLYFYWYRQILGQKVEFLVSFYNNEISEKSEIFDDQFSVERPDGSNFTLKIRSTKLEDSAMYFCASSSGGDQPQHFGDGTRLSIL.

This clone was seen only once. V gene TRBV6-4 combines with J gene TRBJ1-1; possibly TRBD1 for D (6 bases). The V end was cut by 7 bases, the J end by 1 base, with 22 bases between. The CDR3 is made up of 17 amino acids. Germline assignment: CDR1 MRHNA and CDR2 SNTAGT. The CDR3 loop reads CASTQQGGGPKNTEAFF. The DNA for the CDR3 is TGTGCCAGCACCCAACAAGGCGGGGGGCCGAAGAACACTGAAGCTTTCTTT.

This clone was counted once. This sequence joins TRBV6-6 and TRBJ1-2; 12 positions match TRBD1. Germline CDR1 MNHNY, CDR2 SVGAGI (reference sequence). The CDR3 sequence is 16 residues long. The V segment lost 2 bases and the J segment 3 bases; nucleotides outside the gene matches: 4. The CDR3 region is CASSYTGTGGDYGYTF. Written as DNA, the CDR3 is TGTGCCAGCAGTTACACCGGGACAGGGGGCGACTATGGCTACACCTTC.

The CDR3, as DNA: TGCGCCAGCAGCCAAGGACAGACCTCCTATAATTCACCCCTCCACTTT. Translating gives CASSQGQTSYNSPLHF. The chain has TRBV4-1 and TRBJ1-6; D may be TRBD1 (5 bases). The V end lost 1 base, the J end lost 0 bases, and 7 bases lay between the germline ends. CDR3 length: 16 amino acids. The germline gives CDR1 MGHRA, CDR2 YSYEKL.

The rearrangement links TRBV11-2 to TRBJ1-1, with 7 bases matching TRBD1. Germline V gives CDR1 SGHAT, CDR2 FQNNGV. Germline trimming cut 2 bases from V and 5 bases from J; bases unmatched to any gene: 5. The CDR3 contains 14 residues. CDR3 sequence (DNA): TGTGCCAGCAGCTTACGGGCAGGGGGGACTGAAGCTTTCTTT. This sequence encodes CASSLRAGGTEAFF. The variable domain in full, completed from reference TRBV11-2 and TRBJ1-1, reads EAGVAQSPRYKIIEKRQSVAFWCNPISGHATLYWYQQILGQGPKLLIQFQNNGVVDDSQLPKDRFSAERLKGVDSTLKIQPAKLEDSAVYLCASSLRAGGTEAFFGQGTRLTVV.

The DNA for the CDR3 is TGTGCCAGCAGCTTAGATTTGACAGGGGGTAACACTGAAGCTTTCTTT. Amino acid sequence: CASSLDLTGGNTEAFF. The chain recombines TRBV7-2 with TRBJ1-1; TRBD1 aligns across 9 bases. Germline CDR1 SGHTA, CDR2 FQGNSA. V lost 1 base, J lost 2 bases, and 5 bases stayed unmatched. The CDR3 runs to 16 residues.

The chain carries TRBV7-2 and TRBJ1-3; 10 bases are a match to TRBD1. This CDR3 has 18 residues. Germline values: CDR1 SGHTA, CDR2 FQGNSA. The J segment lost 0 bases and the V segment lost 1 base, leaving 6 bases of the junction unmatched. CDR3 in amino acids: CASSLVGGTGVSGNTIYF. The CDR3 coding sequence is TGTGCCAGCAGCTTAGTAGGTGGGACAGGGGTCTCTGGAAACACCATATATTTT.

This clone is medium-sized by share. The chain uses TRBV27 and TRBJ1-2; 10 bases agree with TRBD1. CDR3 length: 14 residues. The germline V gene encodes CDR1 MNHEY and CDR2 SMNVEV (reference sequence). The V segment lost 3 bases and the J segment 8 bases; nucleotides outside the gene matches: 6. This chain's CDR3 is CASSLTDRGLGYTF. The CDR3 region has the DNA TGTGCCAGCAGTTTGACCGACAGGGGGCTAGGCTACACCTTC.

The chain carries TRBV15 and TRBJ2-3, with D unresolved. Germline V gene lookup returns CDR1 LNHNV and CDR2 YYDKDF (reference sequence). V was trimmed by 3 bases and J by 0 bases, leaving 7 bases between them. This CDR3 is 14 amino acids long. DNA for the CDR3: TGTGCCACCAGCAGTCTACTGAGCACAGATACGCAGTATTTT. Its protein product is CATSSLLSTDTQYF.

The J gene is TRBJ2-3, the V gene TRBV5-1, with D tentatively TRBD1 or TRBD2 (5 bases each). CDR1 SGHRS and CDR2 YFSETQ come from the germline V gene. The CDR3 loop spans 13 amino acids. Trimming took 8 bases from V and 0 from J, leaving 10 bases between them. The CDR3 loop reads CASSRESTDTQYF. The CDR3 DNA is TGCGCCAGTAGCAGGGAGAGCACAGATACGCAGTATTTT.

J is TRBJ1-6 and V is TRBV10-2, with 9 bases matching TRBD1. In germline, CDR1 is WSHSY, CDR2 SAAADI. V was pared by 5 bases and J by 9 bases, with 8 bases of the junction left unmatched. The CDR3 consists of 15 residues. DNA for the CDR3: TGCGCCAGCAGTTCCGGGACAGGGTTTACTTCACCCCTCCACTTT. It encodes CASSSGTGFTSPLHF.

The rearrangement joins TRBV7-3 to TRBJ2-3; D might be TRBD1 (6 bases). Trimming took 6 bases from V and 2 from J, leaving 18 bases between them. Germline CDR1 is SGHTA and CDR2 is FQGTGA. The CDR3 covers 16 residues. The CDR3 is CASRVQGSTTTDTQYF. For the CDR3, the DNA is TGTGCCAGCAGGGTACAGGGTTCGACAACCACAGATACGCAGTATTTT.

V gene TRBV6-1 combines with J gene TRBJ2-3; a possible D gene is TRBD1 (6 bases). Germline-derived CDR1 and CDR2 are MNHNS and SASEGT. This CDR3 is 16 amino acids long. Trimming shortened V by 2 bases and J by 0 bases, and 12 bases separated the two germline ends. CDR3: CASSEYGTRSTDTQYF. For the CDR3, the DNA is TGTGCCAGCAGTGAATACGGGACAAGAAGCACAGATACGCAGTATTTT.

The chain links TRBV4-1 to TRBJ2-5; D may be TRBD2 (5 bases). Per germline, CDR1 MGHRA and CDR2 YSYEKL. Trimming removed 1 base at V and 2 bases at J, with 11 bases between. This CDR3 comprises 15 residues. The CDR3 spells CASSQGLLGQETQYF. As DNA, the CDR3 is TGCGCCAGCAGCCAAGGACTACTCGGACAAGAGACCCAGTACTTC.

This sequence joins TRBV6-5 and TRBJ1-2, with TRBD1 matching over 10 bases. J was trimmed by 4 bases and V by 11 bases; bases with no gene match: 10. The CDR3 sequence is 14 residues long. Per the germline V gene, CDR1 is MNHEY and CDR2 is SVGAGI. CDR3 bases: TGTGCCTCAAAGCGGGGACAGGGGATCTATGGCTACACCTTC. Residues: CASKRGQGIYGYTF.

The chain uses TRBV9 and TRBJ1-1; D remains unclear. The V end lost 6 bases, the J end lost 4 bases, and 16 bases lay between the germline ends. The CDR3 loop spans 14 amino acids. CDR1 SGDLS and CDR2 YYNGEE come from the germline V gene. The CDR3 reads CASTQYPGSTEAFF. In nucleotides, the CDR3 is TGTGCCAGCACCCAATATCCGGGGAGCACTGAAGCTTTCTTT.

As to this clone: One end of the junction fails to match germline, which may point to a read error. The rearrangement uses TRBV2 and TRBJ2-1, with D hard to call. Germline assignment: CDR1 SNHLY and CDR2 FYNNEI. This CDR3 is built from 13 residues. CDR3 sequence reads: CASSEALHGPRLF. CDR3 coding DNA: TGTGCCAGCAGTGAAGCGCTTCACGGCCCGCGGCTCTTC.

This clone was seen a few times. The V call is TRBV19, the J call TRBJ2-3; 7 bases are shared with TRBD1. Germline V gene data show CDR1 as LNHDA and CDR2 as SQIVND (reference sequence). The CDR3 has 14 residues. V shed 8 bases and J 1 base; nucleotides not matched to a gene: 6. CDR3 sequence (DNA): TGTGCCAGTCGGCCAGGGGGTGGCACAGATACGCAGTATTTT. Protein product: CASRPGGGTDTQYF.

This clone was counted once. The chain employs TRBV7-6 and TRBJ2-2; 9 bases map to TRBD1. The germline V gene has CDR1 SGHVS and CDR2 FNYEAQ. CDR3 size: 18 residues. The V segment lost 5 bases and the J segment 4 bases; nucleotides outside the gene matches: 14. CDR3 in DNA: TGTGCCAGCAGCGCCACCCCCGGACAGGGGAGTAGCACCGGGGAGCTGTTTTTT. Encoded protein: CASSATPGQGSSTGELFF.

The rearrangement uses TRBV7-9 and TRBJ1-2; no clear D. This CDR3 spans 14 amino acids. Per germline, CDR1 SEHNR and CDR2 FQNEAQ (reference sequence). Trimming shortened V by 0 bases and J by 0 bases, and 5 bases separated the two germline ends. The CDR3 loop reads CASSLASTNYGYTF. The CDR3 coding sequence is TGTGCCAGCAGCTTAGCGTCTACTAACTATGGCTACACCTTC.

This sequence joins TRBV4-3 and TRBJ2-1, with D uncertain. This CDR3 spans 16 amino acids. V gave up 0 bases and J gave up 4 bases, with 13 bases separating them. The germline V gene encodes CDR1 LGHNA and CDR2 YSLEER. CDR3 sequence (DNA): TGCGCCAGCAGCCAAGATTTGGCGGCTAATTACAATGAGCAGTTCTTC. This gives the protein CASSQDLAANYNEQFF.

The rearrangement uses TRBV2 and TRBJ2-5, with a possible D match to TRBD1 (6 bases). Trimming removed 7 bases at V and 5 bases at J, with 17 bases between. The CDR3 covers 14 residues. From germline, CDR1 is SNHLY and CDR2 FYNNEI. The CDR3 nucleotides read TGTGCCAGCACTTATACAGGGTCGGGGGAGACCCAGTACTTC. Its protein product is CASTYTGSGETQYF.

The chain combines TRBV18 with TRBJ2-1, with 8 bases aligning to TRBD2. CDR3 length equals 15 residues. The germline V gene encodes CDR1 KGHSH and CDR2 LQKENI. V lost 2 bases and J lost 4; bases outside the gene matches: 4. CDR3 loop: CASSPGSGVYNEQFF. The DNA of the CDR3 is TGTGCCAGCTCACCAGGTAGCGGGGTTTACAATGAGCAGTTCTTC.

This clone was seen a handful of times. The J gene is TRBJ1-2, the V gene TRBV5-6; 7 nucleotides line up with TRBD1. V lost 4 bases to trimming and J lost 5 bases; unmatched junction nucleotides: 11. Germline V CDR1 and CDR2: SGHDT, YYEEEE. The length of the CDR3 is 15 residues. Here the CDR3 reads CASSRDRVVGYGYTF. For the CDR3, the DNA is TGTGCCAGCAGCAGAGACAGGGTGGTTGGGTATGGCTACACCTTC.

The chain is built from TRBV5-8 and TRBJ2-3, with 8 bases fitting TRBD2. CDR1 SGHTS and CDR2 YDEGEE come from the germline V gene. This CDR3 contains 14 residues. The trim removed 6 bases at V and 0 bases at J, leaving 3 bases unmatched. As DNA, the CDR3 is TGTGCCAGCATTAGCGGGGTTAGCACAGATACGCAGTATTTT. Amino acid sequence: CASISGVSTDTQYF.

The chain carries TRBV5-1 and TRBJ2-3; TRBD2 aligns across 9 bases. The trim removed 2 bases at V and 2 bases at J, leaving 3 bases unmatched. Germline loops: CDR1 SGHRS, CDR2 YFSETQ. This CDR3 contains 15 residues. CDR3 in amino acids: CASSLSGGNTDTQYF. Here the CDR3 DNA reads TGCGCCAGCAGCTTAAGCGGGGGGAACACAGATACGCAGTATTTT.

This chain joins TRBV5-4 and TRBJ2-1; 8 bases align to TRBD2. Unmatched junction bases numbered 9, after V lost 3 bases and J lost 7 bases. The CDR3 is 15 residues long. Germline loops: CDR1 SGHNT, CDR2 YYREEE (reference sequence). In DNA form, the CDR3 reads TGTGCCAGCAGCTCCTATGGGCGGGGGGAAAATGAGCAGTTCTTC. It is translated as CASSSYGRGENEQFF.